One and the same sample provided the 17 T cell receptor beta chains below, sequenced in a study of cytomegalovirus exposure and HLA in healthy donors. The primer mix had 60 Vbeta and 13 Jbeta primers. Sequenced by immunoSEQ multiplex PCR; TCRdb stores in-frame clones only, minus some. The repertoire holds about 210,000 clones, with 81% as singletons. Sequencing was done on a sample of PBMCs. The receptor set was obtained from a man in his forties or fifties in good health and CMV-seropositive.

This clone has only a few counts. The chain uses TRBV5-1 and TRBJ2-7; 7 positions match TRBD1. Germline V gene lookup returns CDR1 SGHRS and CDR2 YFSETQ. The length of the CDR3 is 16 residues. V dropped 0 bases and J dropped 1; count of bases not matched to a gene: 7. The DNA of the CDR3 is TGCGCCAGCAGCTTGGGACAGGGCCGAAATTCCTACGAGCAGTACTTC. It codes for CASSLGQGRNSYEQYF.

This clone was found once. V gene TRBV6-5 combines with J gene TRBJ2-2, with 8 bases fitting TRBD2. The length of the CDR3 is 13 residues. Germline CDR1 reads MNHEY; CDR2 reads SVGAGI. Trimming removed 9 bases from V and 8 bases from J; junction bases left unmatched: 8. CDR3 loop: CASRRGAGGELFF. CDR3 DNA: TGTGCCAGTCGGCGGGGGGCAGGTGGGGAGCTGTTTTTT.

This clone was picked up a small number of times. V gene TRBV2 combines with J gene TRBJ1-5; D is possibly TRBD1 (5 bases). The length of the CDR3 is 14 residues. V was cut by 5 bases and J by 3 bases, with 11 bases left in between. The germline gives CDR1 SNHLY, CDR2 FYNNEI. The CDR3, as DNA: TGTGCCAGCAGTCGGGAGGGGCCCAATCAGCCCCAGCATTTT. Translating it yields CASSREGPNQPQHF.

The chain's CDR3 is CASSLYPGVSRYEQYF. The CDR3 DNA reads as TGTGCCAGCAGCCTCTATCCGGGGGTCTCTCGCTACGAGCAGTACTTC. The V and J genes are TRBV7-9 and TRBJ2-7; D is possibly TRBD2 (6 bases). The V end lost 5 bases, the J end lost 3 bases, and 20 bases lay between the germline ends. The CDR3 has 16 residues. Germline CDR1 SEHNR, CDR2 FQNEAQ (reference sequence).

The CDR3 DNA is TGTGCCAGCAGTTTACTCGGGACTAGCGGGAGAAGGACAGATACGCAGTATTTT. Translating gives CASSLLGTSGRRTDTQYF. The chain uses TRBV28 and TRBJ2-3, with 14 bases identical to TRBD2. Germline CDR1 and CDR2: MDHEN and SYDVKM. Germline trimming cut 2 bases from V and 3 bases from J; bases unmatched to any gene: 7. CDR3 size: 18 residues. The full variable domain, completed using reference TRBV28 and TRBJ2-3, is DVKVTQSSRYLVKRTGEKVFLECVQDMDHENMFWYRQDPGLGLRLIYFSYDVKMKEKGDIPEGYSVSREKKERFSLILESASTNQTSMYLCASSLLGTSGRRTDTQYFGPGTRLTVL.

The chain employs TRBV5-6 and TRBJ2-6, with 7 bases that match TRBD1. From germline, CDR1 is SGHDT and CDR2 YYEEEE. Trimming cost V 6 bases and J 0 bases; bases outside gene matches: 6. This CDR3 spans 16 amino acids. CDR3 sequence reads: CASTQGVVSGANVLTF. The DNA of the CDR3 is TGTGCCAGCACGCAGGGGGTAGTCTCTGGGGCCAACGTCCTGACTTTC.

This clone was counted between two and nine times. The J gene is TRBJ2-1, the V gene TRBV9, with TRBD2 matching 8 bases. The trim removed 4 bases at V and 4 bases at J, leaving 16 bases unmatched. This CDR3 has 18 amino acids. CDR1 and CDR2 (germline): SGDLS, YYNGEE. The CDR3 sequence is CASSPPELAGTIYNEQFF. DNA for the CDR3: TGTGCCAGCAGCCCACCTGAGCTAGCGGGCACAATTTACAATGAGCAGTTCTTC.

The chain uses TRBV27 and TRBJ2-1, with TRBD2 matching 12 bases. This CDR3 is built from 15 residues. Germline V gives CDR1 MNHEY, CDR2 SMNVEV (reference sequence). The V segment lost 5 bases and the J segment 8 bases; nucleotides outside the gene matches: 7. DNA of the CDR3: TGTGCCAGCAGTCTTACTAGCGGGAGGCACGATGAGCAGTTCTTC. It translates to CASSLTSGRHDEQFF.

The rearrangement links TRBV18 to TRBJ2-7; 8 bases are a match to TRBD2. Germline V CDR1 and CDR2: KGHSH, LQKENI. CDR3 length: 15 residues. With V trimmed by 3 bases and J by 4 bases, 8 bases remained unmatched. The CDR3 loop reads CASSPRASGRYEQYF. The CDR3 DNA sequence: TGTGCCAGCTCACCTCGGGCTAGCGGGCGGTACGAGCAGTACTTC.

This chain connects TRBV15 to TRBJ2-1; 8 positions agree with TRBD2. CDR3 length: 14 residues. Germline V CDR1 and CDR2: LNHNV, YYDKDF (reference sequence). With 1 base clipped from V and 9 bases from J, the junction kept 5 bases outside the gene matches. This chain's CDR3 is CATSRGGGSGEQFF. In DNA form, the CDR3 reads TGTGCCACCAGCAGAGGCGGGGGGTCCGGTGAGCAGTTCTTC. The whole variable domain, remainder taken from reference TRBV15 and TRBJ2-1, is DAMVIQNPRYQVTQFGKPVTLSCSQTLNHNVMYWYQQKSSQAPKLLFHYYDKDFNNEADTPDNFQSRRPNTSFCFLDIRSPGLGDTAMYLCATSRGGGSGEQFFGPGTRLTVL.

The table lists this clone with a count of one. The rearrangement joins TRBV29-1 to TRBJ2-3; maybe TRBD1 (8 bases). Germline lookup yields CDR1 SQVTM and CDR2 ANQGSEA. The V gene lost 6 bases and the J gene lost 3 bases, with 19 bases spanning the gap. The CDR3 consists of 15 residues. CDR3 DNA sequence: TGCAGCGTCACCTCAACAGGGGGAGGGACAGATACGCAGTATTTT. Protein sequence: CSVTSTGGGTDTQYF.

The CDR3 nucleotides are TGCGCCAGCAGCTTGGGGCAGGGATACAATGAGCAGTTCTTC. As protein: CASSLGQGYNEQFF. The chain is built from TRBV5-1 and TRBJ2-1, with a possible D match to TRBD1 (5 bases). V was shortened by 0 bases and J by 4 bases, with 8 bases between the two germline ends. Germline assignment: CDR1 SGHRS and CDR2 YFSETQ. This CDR3 has 14 residues.

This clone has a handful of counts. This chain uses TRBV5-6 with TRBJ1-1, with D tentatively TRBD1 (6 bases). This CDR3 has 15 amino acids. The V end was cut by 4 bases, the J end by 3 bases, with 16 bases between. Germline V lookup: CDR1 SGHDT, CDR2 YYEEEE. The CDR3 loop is CASSPTRGWDTEAFF. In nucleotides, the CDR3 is TGTGCCAGCAGCCCCACCAGGGGATGGGACACTGAAGCTTTCTTT.

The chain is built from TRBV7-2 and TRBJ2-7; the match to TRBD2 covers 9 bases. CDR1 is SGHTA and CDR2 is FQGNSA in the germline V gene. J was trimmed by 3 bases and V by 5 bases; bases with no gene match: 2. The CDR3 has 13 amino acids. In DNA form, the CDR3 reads TGTGCCAGCAGCCCTAGCGGGATCTACGAGCAGTACTTC. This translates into CASSPSGIYEQYF.

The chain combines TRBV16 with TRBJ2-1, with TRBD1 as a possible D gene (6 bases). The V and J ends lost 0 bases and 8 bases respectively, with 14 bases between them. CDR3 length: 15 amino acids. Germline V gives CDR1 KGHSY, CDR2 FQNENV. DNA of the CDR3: TGTGCCAGCAGCCAATCTGGCAGGGGTACGGATGAGCAGTTCTTC. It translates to CASSQSGRGTDEQFF. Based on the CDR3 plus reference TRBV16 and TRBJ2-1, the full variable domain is GEEVAQTPKHLVRGEGQKAKLYCAPIKGHSYVFWYQQVLKNEFKFLISFQNENVFDETGMPKERFSAKCLPNSPCSLEIQATKLEDSAVYFCASSQSGRGTDEQFFGPGTRLTVL.

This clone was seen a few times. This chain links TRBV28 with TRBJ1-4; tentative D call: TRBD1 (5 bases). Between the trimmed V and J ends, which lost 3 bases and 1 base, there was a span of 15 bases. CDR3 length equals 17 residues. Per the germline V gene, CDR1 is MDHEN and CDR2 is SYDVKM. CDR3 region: CASSFWGREGTNEKLFF. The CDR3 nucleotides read TGTGCCAGCAGTTTTTGGGGCAGGGAAGGAACTAATGAAAAACTGTTTTTT.

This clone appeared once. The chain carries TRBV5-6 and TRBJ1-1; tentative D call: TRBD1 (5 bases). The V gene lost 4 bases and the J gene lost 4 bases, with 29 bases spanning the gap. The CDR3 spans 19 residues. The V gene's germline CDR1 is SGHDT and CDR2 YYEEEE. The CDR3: CASSRISNRMTSWGTEAFF. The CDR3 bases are TGTGCCAGCAGCCGTATATCAAACAGGATGACCTCGTGGGGCACTGAAGCTTTCTTT.